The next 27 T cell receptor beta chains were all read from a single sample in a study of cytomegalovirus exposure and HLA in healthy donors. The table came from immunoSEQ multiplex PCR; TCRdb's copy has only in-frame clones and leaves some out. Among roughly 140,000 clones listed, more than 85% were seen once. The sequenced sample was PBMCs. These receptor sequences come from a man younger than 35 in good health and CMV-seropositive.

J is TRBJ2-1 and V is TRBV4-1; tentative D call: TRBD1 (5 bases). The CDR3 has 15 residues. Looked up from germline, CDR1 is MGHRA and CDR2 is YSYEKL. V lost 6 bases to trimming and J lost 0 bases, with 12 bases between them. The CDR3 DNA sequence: TGCGCCAGCAGTCATACTGACAGCTCCTACAATGAGCAGTTCTTC. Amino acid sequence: CASSHTDSSYNEQFF.

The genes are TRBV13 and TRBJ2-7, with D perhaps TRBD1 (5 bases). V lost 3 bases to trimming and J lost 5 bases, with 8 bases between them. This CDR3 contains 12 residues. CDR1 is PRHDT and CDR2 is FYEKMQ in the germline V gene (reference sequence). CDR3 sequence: CASSFEGDEQYF. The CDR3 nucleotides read TGTGCCAGCAGCTTTGAAGGGGACGAGCAGTACTTC. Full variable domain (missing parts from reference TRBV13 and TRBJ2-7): AAGVIQSPRHLIKEKRETATLKCYPIPRHDTVYWYQQGPGQDPQFLISFYEKMQSDKGSIPDRFSAQQFSDYHSELNMSSLELGDSALYFCASSFEGDEQYFGPGTRLTVT.

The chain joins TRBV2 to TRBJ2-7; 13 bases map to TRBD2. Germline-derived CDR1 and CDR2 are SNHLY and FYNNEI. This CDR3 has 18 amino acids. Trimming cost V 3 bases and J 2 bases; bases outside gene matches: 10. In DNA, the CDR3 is TGTGCCAGCAGTGACGGGACTAGCGGGGTAGATATCCCCTACGAGCAGTACTTC. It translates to CASSDGTSGVDIPYEQYF.

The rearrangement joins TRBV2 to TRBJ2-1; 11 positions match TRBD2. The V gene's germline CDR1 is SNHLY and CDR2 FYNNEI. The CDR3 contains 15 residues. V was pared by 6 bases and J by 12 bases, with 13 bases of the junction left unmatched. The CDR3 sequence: CASSKTSGASRLQFF. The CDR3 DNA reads TGTGCCAGCAGCAAGACTAGCGGGGCCTCCCGCCTGCAGTTCTTC. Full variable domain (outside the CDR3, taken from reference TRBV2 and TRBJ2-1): EPEVTQTPSHQVTQMGQEVILRCVPISNHLYFYWYRQILGQKVEFLVSFYNNEISEKSEIFDDQFSVERPDGSNFTLKIRSTKLEDSAMYFCASSKTSGASRLQFFGPGTRLTVL.

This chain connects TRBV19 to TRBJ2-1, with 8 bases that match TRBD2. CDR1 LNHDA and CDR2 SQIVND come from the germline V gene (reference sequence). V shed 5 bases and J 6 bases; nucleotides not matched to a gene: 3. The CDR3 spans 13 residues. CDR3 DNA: TGTGCCAGTAGTCTGGCGGGGGGCAATGAGCAGTTCTTC. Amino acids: CASSLAGGNEQFF.

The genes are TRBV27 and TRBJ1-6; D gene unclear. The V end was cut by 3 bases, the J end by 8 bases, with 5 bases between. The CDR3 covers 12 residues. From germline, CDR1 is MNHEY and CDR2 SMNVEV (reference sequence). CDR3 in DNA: TGTGCCAGCAGTTTTCCTTATTCACCCCTCCACTTT. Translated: CASSFPYSPLHF.

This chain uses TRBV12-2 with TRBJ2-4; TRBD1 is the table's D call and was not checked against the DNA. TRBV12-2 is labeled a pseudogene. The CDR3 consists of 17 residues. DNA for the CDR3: TGTGCAAGTCGCCCAAGGGACAGAGTTATAGCCAAAAACATTCAGTACTTC. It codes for CASRPRDRVIAKNIQYF.

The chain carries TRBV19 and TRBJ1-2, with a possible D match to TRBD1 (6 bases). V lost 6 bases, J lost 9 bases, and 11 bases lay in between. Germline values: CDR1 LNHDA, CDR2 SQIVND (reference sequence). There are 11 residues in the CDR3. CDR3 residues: CASSTGSRYTF. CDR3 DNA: TGTGCCAGTAGCACAGGGTCGCGCTACACCTTC.

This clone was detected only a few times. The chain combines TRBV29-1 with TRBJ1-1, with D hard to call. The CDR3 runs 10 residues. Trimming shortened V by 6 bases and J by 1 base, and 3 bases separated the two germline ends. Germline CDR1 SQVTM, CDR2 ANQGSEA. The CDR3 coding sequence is TGCAGCGTCCGGAACACTGAAGCTTTCTTT. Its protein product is CSVRNTEAFF.

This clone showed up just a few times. The CDR3 loop reads CASSPGQSGANVLTF. As DNA, the CDR3 is TGTGCCAGCTCACCTGGACAGTCTGGGGCCAACGTCCTGACTTTC. This chain connects TRBV18 to TRBJ2-6, with a possible D match to TRBD1 (6 bases). Germline V gives CDR1 KGHSH, CDR2 LQKENI. The V and J ends lost 3 bases and 1 base respectively, with 7 bases between them. The CDR3 has 15 residues.

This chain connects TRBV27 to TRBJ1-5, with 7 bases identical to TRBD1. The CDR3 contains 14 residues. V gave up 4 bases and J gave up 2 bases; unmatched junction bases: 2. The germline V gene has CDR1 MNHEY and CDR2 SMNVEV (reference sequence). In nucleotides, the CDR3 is TGTGCCAGCAGTTCCGGACAGGGCAATCAGCCCCAGCATTTT. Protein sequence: CASSSGQGNQPQHF.

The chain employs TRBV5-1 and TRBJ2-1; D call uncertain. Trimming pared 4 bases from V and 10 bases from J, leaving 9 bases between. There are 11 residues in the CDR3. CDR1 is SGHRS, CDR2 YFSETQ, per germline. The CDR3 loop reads CASSALTEQFF. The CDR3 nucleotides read TGCGCCAGCAGCGCATTGACAGAGCAGTTCTTC.

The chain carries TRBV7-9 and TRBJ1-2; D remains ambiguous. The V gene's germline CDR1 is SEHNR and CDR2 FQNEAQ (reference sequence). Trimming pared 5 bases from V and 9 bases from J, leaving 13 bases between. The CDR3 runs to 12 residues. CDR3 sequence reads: CASSPVNSRYTF. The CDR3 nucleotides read TGTGCCAGCAGCCCCGTGAATAGTCGCTACACCTTC.

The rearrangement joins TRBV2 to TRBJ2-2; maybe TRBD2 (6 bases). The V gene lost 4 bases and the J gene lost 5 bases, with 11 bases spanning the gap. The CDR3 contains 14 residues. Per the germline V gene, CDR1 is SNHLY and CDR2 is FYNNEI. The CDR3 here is CASSAGGRTGELFF. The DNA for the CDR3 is TGTGCCAGCAGTGCCGGGGGAAGGACCGGGGAGCTGTTTTTT.

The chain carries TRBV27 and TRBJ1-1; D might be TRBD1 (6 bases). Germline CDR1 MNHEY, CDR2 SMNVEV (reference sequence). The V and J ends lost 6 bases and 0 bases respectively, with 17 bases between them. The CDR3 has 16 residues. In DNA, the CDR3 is TGTGCCAGCAGCTCCGGACAGAAACTAATGAACACTGAAGCTTTCTTT. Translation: CASSSGQKLMNTEAFF.

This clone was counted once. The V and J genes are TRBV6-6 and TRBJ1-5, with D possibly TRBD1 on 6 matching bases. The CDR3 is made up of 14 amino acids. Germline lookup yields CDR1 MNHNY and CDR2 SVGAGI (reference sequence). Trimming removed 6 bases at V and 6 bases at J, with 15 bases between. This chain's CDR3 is CASSYTGSGQPQHF. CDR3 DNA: TGTGCCAGCAGCTACACAGGGTCGGGTCAGCCCCAGCATTTT.

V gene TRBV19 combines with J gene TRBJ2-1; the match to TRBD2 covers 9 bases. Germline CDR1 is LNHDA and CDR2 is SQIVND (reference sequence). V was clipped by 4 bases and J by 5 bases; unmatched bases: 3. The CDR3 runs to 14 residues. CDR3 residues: CASSSGRADNEQFF. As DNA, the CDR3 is TGTGCCAGTAGTAGCGGGAGGGCCGACAATGAGCAGTTCTTC.

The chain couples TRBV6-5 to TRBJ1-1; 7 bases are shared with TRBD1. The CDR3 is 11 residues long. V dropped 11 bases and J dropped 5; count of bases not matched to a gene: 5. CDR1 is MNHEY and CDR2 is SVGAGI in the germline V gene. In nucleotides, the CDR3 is TGTGCCTCATACAGGGGTACTGAAGCTTTCTTT. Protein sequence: CASYRGTEAFF.

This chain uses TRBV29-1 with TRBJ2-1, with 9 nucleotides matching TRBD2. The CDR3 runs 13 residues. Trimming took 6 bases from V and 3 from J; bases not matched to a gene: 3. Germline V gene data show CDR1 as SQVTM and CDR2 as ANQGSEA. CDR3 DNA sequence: TGCAGCGTGAAAGCGGGGGGCTACAATGAGCAGTTCTTC. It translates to CSVKAGGYNEQFF.

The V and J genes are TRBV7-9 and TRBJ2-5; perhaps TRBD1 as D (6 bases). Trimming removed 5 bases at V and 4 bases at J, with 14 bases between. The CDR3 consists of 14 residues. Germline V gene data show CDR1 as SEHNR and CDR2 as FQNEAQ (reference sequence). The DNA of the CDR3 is TGTGCCAGCAGCCCGAGGACAGAAGCAGAGACCCAGTACTTC. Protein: CASSPRTEAETQYF.

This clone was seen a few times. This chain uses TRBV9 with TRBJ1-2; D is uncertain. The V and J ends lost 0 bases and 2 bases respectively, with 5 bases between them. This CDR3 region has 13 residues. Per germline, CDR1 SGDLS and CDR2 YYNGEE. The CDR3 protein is CASSVGRNYGYTF. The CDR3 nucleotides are TGTGCCAGCAGCGTAGGGAGGAACTATGGCTACACCTTC.

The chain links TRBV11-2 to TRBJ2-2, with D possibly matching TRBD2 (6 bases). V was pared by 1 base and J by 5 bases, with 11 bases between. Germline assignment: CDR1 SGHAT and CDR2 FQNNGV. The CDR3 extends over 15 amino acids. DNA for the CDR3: TGTGCCAGCAGCTTAGGGGGGAGCGGGACCGGGGAGCTGTTTTTT. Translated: CASSLGGSGTGELFF.

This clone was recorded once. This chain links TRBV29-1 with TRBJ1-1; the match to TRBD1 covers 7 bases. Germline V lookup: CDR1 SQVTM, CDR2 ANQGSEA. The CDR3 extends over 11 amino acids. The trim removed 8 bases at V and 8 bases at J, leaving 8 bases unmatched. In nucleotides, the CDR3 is TGCAGCTACGGACAGGAGGGAGAAGCTTTCTTT. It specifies CSYGQEGEAFF.

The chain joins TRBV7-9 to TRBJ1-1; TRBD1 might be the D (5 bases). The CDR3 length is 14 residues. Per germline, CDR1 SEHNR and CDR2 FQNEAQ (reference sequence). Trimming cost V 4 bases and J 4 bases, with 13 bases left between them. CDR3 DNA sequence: TGTGCCAGCAGCTCCCCCGGGGGTGCCACTGAAGCTTTCTTT. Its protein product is CASSSPGGATEAFF.

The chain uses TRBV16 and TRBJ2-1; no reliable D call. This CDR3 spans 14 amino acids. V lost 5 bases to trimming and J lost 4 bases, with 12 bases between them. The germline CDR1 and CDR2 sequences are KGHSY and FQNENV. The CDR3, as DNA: TGTGCCAGCAGCACCCGACTGAATTACAATGAGCAGTTCTTC. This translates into CASSTRLNYNEQFF.

The CDR3 DNA reads as TGCGCCAGCAGCTTGAACAAAGAGACCCAGTACTTC. Encoded protein: CASSLNKETQYF. The chain links TRBV5-1 to TRBJ2-5; D unresolved. The CDR3 contains 12 residues. The germline V and J ends were trimmed by 1 base and 3 bases, with 4 bases remaining between them. Germline loops: CDR1 SGHRS, CDR2 YFSETQ.

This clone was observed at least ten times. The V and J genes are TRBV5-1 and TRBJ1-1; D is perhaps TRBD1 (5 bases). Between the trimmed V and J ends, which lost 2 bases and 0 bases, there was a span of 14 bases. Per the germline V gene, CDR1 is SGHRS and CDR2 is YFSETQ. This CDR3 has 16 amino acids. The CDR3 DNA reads TGCGCCAGCAGCTTCGCAGGGCGGGGGATGAACACTGAAGCTTTCTTT. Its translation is CASSFAGRGMNTEAFF.